This T cell receptor beta chain comes out of a study of glioma-infiltrating T cells. Overall study context: Target coverage was about 4- to 10-fold for 950,000 to 1,000,000 blood T cells.

On this clonotype itself: No antigen is known for it.

Using RNA template, CDR3s of TCR alpha and beta were amplified with iRepertoire arm-PCR. MiXCR, run by TCRdb on the multiplex PCR reads, gives a single entry per CDR3 protein. The sample holds 400,000 or so distinct CDR3 sequences, around 45% seen once. Study-wide results and caveats: A blood CDR3 motif signature was depleted in highly divergent patients.

V lost 1 base and J 7 bases, leaving 12 bases between the germline ends. Germline V lookup: CDR1 MGHRA, CDR2 YSYEKL. There are 14 residues in the CDR3. The TCR comes from a human donor with low-grade glioma or glioblastoma, undergoing nonglioma brain surgery, or in good health (not recorded which). J is TRBJ2-3 and V is TRBV4-1; no clear D gene. The source material was glioma tissue, nonneoplastic brain tissue, or PBMCs (not recorded which). The CDR3 DNA reads TGCGCCAGCAGCCAAGTGGTACAGAGCAATACGCAGTATTTT. Protein sequence: CASSQVVQSNTQYF.